This TCR beta chain is drawn from a study of blood T cell repertoires in COVID-19. Trimming at V came to 2 bases and at J to 2 bases, leaving 6 bases not matched to a gene. The germline CDR1 and CDR2 sequences are MNHEY and SVGAGI. The CDR3 is 15 residues long. TCRdb's table, derived via immunoSEQ multiplex PCR, lists solely in-frame clones and lacks some. The sample has over 600,000 clones; 85% to 90% are singletons. This chain connects TRBV6-5 to TRBJ2-7, with 7 bases lining up with TRBD1. This receptor was taken from a woman aged 18-29 years with acute or convalescent COVID-19. The sequencing input was peripheral blood. CDR3: CASSYQPQGAYEQYF. CDR3 coding DNA: TGTGCCAGCAGTTACCAGCCCCAGGGGGCCTACGAGCAGTACTTC.